This T cell receptor beta chain was profiled in a study of blood T cell repertoires in COVID-19. Study-level information: COVID-19 samples collected from the United States, Italy and Spain covered acute and convalescent phases. Sample material is recorded as cDNA or gDNA derived from T cells, B-cell-depleted T cells, or PBMCs.

In the authors' methods: Reference gene primer amplification in the assay estimated nucleated cell counts. This table comes from immunoSEQ multiplex PCR, and its TCRdb copy is limited to in-frame clones, with some not included. The DNA gave D and trimming, while V, J and clone size come from that table. Among hundreds of thousands of clones listed, about nine tenths were seen once. Looked up from germline, CDR1 is SQVTM and CDR2 is ANQGSEA. V lost 7 bases, J lost 1 base, and 8 bases lay in between. This CDR3 has 12 residues. The sequence derives from a woman aged 18-29 years with acute or convalescent COVID-19. The chain uses TRBV29-1 and TRBJ1-3; D is unresolved. The sequencing input was peripheral blood. CDR3 in DNA: TGCAGCGCCTCCGGGTCTGGAAACACCATATATTTT. It yields the protein CSASGSGNTIYF.